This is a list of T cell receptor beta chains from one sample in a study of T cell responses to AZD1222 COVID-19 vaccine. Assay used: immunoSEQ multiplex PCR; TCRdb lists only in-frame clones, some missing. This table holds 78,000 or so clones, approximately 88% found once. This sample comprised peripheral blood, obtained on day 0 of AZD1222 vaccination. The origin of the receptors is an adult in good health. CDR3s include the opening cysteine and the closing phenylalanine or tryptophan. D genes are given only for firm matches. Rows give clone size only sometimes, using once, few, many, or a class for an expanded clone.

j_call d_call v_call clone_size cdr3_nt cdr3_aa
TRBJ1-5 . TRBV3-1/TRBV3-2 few TGTGCCAGCAGCCACGGCAGACAAAATCAGCCCCAGCATTTT CASSHGRQNQPQHF
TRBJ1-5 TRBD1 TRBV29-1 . TGCAGCGTCAGGGACAGGGGTGGCCAGCCCCAGCATTTT CSVRDRGGQPQHF
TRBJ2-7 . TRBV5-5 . TGTGCCAGCAGTGGACTCCAGAACGATTTAACCTCCTTCTCCTACGAGCAGTACTTC CASSGLQNDLTSFSYEQYF
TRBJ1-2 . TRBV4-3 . TGCGCCAGCAGCCAAGTCTGGGATGCTAACTATGGCTACACCTTC CASSQVWDANYGYTF
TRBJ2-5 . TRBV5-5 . TGTGCCAGCAGCTTAGGAGCCGCGAGGGGCGGGGAGACCCAGTACTTC CASSLGAARGGETQYF
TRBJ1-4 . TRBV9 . TGTGCCAGCAGCGTAGCTTCCGCCGGAGAAAAACTGTTTTTT CASSVASAGEKLFF
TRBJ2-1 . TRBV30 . TGTGCCTGGAAGGGAGGCAGGGGGCGAATAGCGGGAGCCTACAATGAGCAGTTCTTC CAWKGGRGRIAGAYNEQFF
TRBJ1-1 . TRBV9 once TGTGCCAGCAGCGTAGTGGGGGAAACTGAAGCTTTCTTT CASSVVGETEAFF
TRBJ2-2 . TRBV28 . TGTGCCAGCAGTGGAGTCACCGGGGAGCTGTTTTTT CASSGVTGELFF
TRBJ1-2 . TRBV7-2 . TGTGCCAGCAGCTTAGAGGGAGGGAGGGGCAACTATGGCTACACCTTC CASSLEGGRGNYGYTF
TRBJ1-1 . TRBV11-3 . TGTGCCAGCAGCTTAGGTACAGGCCGGAGGGACACTGAAGCTTTCTTT CASSLGTGRRDTEAFF
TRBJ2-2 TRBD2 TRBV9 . TGTGCCAGCAGCGAGACTAGCGGGGGGGCGAACACCGGGGAGCTGTTTTTT CASSETSGGANTGELFF
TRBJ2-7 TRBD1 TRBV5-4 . TGTGCCAGCAGCCGAGGGGGCTTGAGCTCCTACGAGCAGTACTTC CASSRGGLSSYEQYF
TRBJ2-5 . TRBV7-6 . TGTGCCAGCAGCTTGCAACCCGGACATCAACAAGAGACCCAGTACTTC CASSLQPGHQQETQYF
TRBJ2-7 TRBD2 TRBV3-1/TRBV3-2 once TGTGCCAGCAGCCAATCGTTTCCGGGGGGCGGTCGGACTAGCAGCTACGAGCAGTACTTC CASSQSFPGGGRTSSYEQYF
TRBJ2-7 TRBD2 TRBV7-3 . TGTGCCAGCAGCTTAGCGGGAGGGAGTTCTTACGAGCAGTACTTC CASSLAGGSSYEQYF
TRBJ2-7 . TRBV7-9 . TGTGCCAGCAGCTTATATCGGGGTTCCGAGCAGTACTTC CASSLYRGSEQYF
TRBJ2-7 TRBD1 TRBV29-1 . TGCAGCGTTGGGACAGGGCACTACGAGCAGTACTTC CSVGTGHYEQYF
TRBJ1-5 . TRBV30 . TGTGCCTGGAGTGTACGGCGGGGGGCAGATCAGCCCCAGCATTTT CAWSVRRGADQPQHF
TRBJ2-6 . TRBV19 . TGTGCCAGTAGTATAGACAACTCTGGGGCCAACGTCCTGACTTTC CASSIDNSGANVLTF
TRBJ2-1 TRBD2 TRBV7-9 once TGTGCCAGCAGCCAACTAGCGGGAGGGTACAATGAGCAGTTCTTC CASSQLAGGYNEQFF
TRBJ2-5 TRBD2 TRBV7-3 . TGTGCCAGCAGCCCCATGAGGGGCGGACTAGCATCGGAAGAGACCCAGTACTTC CASSPMRGGLASEETQYF
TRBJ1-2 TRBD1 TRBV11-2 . TGTGCCAGCAGCGCCGGGACAGGAAATGGCTACACCTTC CASSAGTGNGYTF
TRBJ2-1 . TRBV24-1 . TGTGCCACCAGTGACCTCGGGACCCCCGCCCCCCATGAGCAGTTCTTC CATSDLGTPAPHEQFF
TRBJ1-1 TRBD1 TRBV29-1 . TGCAGCGTTACTCCGGGACAGATGAACACTGAAGCTTTCTTT CSVTPGQMNTEAFF
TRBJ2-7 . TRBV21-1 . TGTGCCAGCAGCAAAGGAGTTATTGGGGACAGGCGCTCCTACGAGCAGTACTTC CASSKGVIGDRRSYEQYF
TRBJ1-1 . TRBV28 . TGTGCCAGCAGTTTAAATATGGGGATCGGTGAAGCTTTCTTT CASSLNMGIGEAFF
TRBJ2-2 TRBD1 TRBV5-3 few TGTGCCAGAAGCCGTGACAGGGAAGCTAGCACCGGGGAGCTGTTTTTT CARSRDREASTGELFF
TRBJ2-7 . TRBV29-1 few TGCAGCGTTGAAGATCATAATTTTGGGGACGGTGACTCTCCCTACGAGCAGTACTTC CSVEDHNFGDGDSPYEQYF
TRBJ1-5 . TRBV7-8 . TGTGCCAGCAGCGTCACAGGTAGCAATCAGCCCCAGCATTTT CASSVTGSNQPQHF
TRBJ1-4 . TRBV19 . TGTGCCAGTAGGCCAGGGGCCACTAATGAAAAACTGTTTTTT CASRPGATNEKLFF
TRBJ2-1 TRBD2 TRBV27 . TGTGCCAGCAGCAGTAGCGGGAATGCCTACAATGAGCAGTTCTTC CASSSSGNAYNEQFF
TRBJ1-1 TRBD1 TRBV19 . TGTGCCAGTAGTACCCGGGACAGATGGACTGAAGCTTTCTTT CASSTRDRWTEAFF
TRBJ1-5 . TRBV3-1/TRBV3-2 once TGTGCCAGCAGCCGGAAGGCTAGGCTCGCCCCCTATAGCAATCAGCCCCAGCATTTT CASSRKARLAPYSNQPQHF
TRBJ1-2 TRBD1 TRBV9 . TGTGCCAGCAGCCCACACGTCGACAGGGGATTTTATGGCTACACCTTC CASSPHVDRGFYGYTF
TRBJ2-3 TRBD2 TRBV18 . TGTGCCAGCTCACCACCGGCGGGGGGATCCACAGATACGCAGTATTTT CASSPPAGGSTDTQYF
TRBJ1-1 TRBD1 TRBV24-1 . TGTGCCACCAGTGACAGGGGGCCTGAAGCTTTCTTT CATSDRGPEAFF
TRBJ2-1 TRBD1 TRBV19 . TGTGCCAGTAGTCCAGGGGACAGTCCCTACAATGAGCAGTTCTTC CASSPGDSPYNEQFF
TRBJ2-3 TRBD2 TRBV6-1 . TGTGCCAGCAGTGAACTAGCGGGAGCCCCTAGCACAGATACGCAGTATTTT CASSELAGAPSTDTQYF
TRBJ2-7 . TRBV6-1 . TGTGCCAGCAGTGAATTCTGGACTAACTCCTACGAGCAGTACTTC CASSEFWTNSYEQYF
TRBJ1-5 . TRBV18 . TGTGCCAGCTCACCAGGGTATAGCAATCAGCCCCAGCATTTT CASSPGYSNQPQHF
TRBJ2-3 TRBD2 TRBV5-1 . TGCGCCAGCAGGCGACTAGCACCCCCAACGGCAGATACGCAGTATTTT CASRRLAPPTADTQYF
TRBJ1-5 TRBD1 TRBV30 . TGTGCCTGGAGCGAGGGACAGGGGGATCAGCCCCAGCATTTT CAWSEGQGDQPQHF
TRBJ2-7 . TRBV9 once TGTGCCAGCAGCTTCAGACCCGGCTACGAGCAGTACTTC CASSFRPGYEQYF
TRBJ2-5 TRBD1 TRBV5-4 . TGTGCCAGCAGCCTCGGGACAGCCAAGAGTACCCAGTACTTC CASSLGTAKSTQYF
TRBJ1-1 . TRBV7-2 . TGTGCCAGCAGCTCTCTTAATGGGGGGGCTGAAGCTTTCTTT CASSSLNGGAEAFF
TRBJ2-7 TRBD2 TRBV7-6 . TGTGCCAGCAGCACCGACGGGGAGGGCCTCTACGAGCAGTACTTC CASSTDGEGLYEQYF
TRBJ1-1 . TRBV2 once TGTGCCAGCAGACGAGGGGTAGGGACGAACACTGAAGCTTTCTTT CASRRGVGTNTEAFF
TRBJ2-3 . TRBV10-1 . TGCGCCAGCAGTGATTTACTAGATAGCACAGATACGCAGTATTTT CASSDLLDSTDTQYF